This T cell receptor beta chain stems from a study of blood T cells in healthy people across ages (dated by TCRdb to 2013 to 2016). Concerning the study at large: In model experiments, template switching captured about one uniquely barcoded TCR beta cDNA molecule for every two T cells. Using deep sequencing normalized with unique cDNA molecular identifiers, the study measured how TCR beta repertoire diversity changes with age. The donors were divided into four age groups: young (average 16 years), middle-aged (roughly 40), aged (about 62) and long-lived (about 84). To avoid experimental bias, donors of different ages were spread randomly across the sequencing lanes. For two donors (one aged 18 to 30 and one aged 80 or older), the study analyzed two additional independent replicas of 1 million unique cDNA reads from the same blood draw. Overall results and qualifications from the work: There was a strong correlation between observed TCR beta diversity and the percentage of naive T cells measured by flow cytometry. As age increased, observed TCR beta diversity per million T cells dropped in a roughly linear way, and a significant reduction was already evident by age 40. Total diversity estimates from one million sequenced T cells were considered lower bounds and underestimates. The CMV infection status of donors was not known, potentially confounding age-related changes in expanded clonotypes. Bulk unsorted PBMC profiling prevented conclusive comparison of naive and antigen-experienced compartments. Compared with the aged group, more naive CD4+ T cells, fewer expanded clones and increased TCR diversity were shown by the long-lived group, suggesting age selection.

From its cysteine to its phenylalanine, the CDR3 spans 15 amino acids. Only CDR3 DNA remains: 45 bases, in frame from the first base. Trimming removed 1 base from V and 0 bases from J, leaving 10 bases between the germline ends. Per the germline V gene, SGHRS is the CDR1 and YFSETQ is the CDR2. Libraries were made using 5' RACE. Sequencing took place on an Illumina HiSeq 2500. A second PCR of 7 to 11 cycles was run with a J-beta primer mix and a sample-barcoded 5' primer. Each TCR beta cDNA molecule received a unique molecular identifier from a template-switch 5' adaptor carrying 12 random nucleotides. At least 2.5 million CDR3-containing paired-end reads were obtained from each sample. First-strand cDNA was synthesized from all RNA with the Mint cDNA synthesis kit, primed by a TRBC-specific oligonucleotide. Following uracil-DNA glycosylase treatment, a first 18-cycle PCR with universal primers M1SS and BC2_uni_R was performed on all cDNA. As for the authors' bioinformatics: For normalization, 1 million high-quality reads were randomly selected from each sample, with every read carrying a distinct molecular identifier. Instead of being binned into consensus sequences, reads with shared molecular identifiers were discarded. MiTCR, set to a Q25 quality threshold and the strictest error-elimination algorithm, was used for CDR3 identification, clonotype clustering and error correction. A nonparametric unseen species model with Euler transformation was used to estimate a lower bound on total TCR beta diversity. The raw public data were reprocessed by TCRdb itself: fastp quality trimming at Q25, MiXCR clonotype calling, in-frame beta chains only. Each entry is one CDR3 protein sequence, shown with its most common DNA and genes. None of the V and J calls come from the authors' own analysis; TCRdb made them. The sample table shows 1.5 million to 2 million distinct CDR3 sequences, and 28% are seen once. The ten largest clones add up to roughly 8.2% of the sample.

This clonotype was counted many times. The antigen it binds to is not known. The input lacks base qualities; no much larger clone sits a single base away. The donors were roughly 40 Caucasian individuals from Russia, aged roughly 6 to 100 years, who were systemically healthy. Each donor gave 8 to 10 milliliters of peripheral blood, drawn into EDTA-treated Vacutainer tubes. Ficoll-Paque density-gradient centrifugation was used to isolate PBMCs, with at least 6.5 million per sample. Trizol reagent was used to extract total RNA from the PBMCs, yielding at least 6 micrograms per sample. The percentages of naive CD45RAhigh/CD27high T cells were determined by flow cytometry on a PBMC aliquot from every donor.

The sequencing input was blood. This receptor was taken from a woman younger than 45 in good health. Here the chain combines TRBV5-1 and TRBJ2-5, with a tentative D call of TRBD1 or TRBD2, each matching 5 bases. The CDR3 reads CASSLSGPYQETQYF. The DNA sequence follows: TGCGCCAGCAGCTTGTCGGGACCTTACCAAGAGACCCAGTACTTC.